Included here is one T cell receptor beta chain sequence, with context. Patients at the Seattle site were enrolled during active infection and followed longitudinally. V lost 9 bases, J lost 3 bases, and 5 bases stayed unmatched. The CDR3 spans 13 residues. The germline V gene has CDR1 LNHDA and CDR2 SQIVND (reference sequence). This sample was included in a study of blood T cell repertoires in COVID-19. Whole-study context: Samples of COVID-19 (acute and convalescent) were obtained from the United States, Italy and Spain. T cells, B-cell-depleted T cells, or PBMCs supplied cDNA or gDNA.

How the authors handled the data: Cell counts per sample came from amplifying reference gene primers. Here immunoSEQ multiplex PCR was the method, and the copy in TCRdb shows in-frame clones only, minus some. That table supplies the V and J calls and clone size; D and trimming were determined from the DNA. The table has around 130,000 clones, roughly 89% seen once; the top ten hold 8.5% to 9%. The genes are TRBV19 and TRBJ1-1; 9 bases agree with TRBD1. The sample comprised peripheral blood. The receptor's source is a man younger than 45 with COVID-19, enrolled during active disease. CDR3 DNA: TGTGCCAGCAGACAGGGGGGGGACACTGAAGCTTTCTTT. Translation gives CASRQGGDTEAFF.